Listed below are T cell receptor beta chains from one sample, sequenced in a study of shared clonotypes between healthy human individuals. Some clones are missing from TCRdb's copy, which holds only in-frame ones; the method was immunoSEQ multiplex PCR. The data contain some 530,000 clones, approximately 80% of them seen just once; the ten biggest clones take up around 12%. Sequencing used PBMCs. The receptors stem from a woman between 40 and 55 years old in good health. Some clones in this sample may be carry-over from other donors' samples. CDR3s include the opening cysteine and the closing phenylalanine or tryptophan. Fields, in order: CDR3 protein, CDR3 DNA, clone size, D gene, J gene, V gene. D genes are given only for firm matches. Only part of the rows carry a size: once, few, many, or a class if the clone is expanded.

CDR3: CAWSGGGTLLSGNTIYF
DNA: TGTGCCTGGAGTGGGGGGGGCACCCTCCTCTCTGGAAACACCATATATTTT
size: few
D: .
J: TRBJ1-3
V: TRBV30

CDR3: CASSEIVGRRHNEQFF
DNA: TGTGCCAGCAGTGAAATCGTAGGGCGGAGACACAATGAGCAGTTCTTC
size: .
D: .
J: TRBJ2-1
V: TRBV6-1

CDR3: CAWSQGTANTEAFF
DNA: TGTGCCTGGAGCCAAGGGACAGCGAACACTGAAGCTTTCTTT
size: .
D: TRBD1
J: TRBJ1-1
V: TRBV30

CDR3: CASSEAGTSGNYEQYF
DNA: TGTGCCAGCAGTGAAGCCGGGACTAGCGGAAACTACGAGCAGTACTTC
size: .
D: TRBD2
J: TRBJ2-7
V: TRBV2

CDR3: CASRAGTGNSYEQYF
DNA: TGTGCCAGCAGAGCCGGGACAGGGAACTCCTACGAGCAGTACTTC
size: .
D: TRBD1
J: TRBJ2-7
V: TRBV2

CDR3: CASSLGAGGPHEQFF
DNA: TGTGCCAGCAGCTTAGGGGCGGGAGGCCCCCATGAGCAGTTCTTC
size: .
D: TRBD2
J: TRBJ2-1
V: TRBV7-6

CDR3: CASSGSGSRYEQYF
DNA: TGTGCCAGCAGTGGGAGCGGGAGTCGCTACGAGCAGTACTTC
size: .
D: TRBD2
J: TRBJ2-7
V: TRBV6-1

CDR3: CSVTDPPLQETQYF
DNA: TGCAGCGTCACAGATCCGCCCCTACAAGAGACCCAGTACTTC
size: .
D: .
J: TRBJ2-5
V: TRBV29-1

CDR3: CASSLAGGSEETQYF
DNA: TGCGCCAGCAGCTTGGCGGGGGGCAGTGAAGAGACCCAGTACTTC
size: .
D: .
J: TRBJ2-5
V: TRBV5-1

CDR3: CASSTTNEKLFF
DNA: TGTGCCAGCAGCACCACTAATGAAAAACTGTTTTTT
size: .
D: .
J: TRBJ1-4
V: TRBV7-9

CDR3: CATSREGTVNEKLFF
DNA: TGTGCCACCAGCAGGGAAGGGACAGTGAATGAAAAACTGTTTTTT
size: .
D: TRBD1
J: TRBJ1-4
V: TRBV15

CDR3: CASSLASGPIYEQYF
DNA: TGTGCCAGCAGCTTAGCTTCCGGGCCTATTTACGAGCAGTACTTC
size: many
D: .
J: TRBJ2-7
V: TRBV7-9

CDR3: CASSSLAGGPYEQYF
DNA: TGTGCCAGCAGCTCACTAGCGGGAGGGCCCTACGAGCAGTACTTC
size: .
D: TRBD2
J: TRBJ2-7
V: TRBV11-2

CDR3: CASSQEPLLAGESYEQYF
DNA: TGTGCCAGCAGCCAAGAACCCCTCCTAGCGGGAGAATCCTACGAGCAGTACTTC
size: .
D: TRBD2
J: TRBJ2-7
V: TRBV4-2